Sequencing of this TCR beta chain was carried out in a study of Graves' ophthalmopathy and Graves' hyperthyroidism. As for the study in general: Being free of ophthalmopathy for 18 months of follow-up defined stable hyperthyroidism.

Study results and limitations: Blood also contained most of the expanded thyroid clonotypes above 0.001 frequency. For predicting ophthalmopathy progression, the model had 70.59% sensitivity and 72.22% specificity.

Only newly diagnosed hyperthyroidism patients aged 18 to 65, with under 2 months' duration, were enrolled. This CDR3 is 12 amino acids long. V was cut by 3 bases and J by 4 bases, with 10 bases left in between. Germline lookup yields CDR1 SQVTM and CDR2 ANQGSEA. Many counts were recorded for this clonotype. Antigen unknown. Beta-chain TCR CDR3 regions were amplified from RNA transcripts. An initial RT-PCR round employing HTBI primers preceded a second-round multiplex PCR. From the multiplex PCR reads, TCRdb called clonotypes with MiXCR, one entry per CDR3 protein. The data contain around 1.1 million distinct CDR3 sequences, roughly two fifths of them singletons.

The chain couples TRBV29-1 to TRBJ2-7, with D maybe TRBD1 (6 bases). Input material: peripheral blood or thyroid tissue (not recorded which). The sequence came from an adult man with Graves' hyperthyroidism. Written as DNA, the CDR3 is TGCAGCGTTGAGGGACACAGATACGAGCAGTACTTC. This encodes CSVEGHRYEQYF.